The clone carrying this T cell receptor (beta chain) occurred many times. TCRdb ran MiXCR on the 5' RACE reads and lists one entry per CDR3 protein. The sample has about 57,000 distinct CDR3 sequences; over 9% are singletons. The source of the sample is a study of T-cell memory formation after mild COVID-19. For the study at large: Across donors, TCR clusters were largely donor specific.

Germline V gene sequence: CDR1 ENHRY, CDR2 SYGVKD. The CDR3 is made up of 11 amino acids. The V end lost 8 bases, the J end lost 10 bases, and 12 bases lay between the germline ends. J is TRBJ2-1 and V is TRBV10-3; perhaps TRBD1 as D (5 bases). The TCR was taken from a man aged 18-30 years who had mild COVID-19 (a few samples of this study predate the infection). Cell type and time point are not known. The source material was PBMCs or a T cell subset sorted from them (not recorded which). In DNA form, the CDR3 reads TGTGCCATCGGGGCATCTGTCGAGCAGTTCTTC. It specifies CAIGASVEQFF.